The rows below give T cell receptor beta chains drawn from one sample of a study of OX40 agonist ivuxolimab in advanced cancers. Assay used: immunoSEQ multiplex PCR; TCRdb lists only in-frame clones, some missing. The sample records 100,000 to 130,000 clones, more than 85% being singletons. Source: CD4+ or CD8+ T cells sorted from blood, taken in a trial of the OX40 agonist ivuxolimab. Receptor source: an adult with an advanced solid tumor such as melanoma, head and neck, liver or kidney cancer. CDR3s include the opening cysteine and the closing phenylalanine or tryptophan. A D gene is named only where the DNA matches it firmly. Where a row states a size, it is once, few, many or the class of an expanded clone; other rows omit it.

TRBV19	TRBJ1-2	-	TRBD1	TGTGCCAGTAGTACTCAAATGACAGGGGTTGGCTACACCTTC	CASSTQMTGVGYTF
TRBV10-2	TRBJ2-7	few	TRBD2	TGCGCCAGCGGAGCGGGAAGGAACTACGAGCAGTACTTC	CASGAGRNYEQYF
TRBV9	TRBJ2-3	-	-	TGTGCCAGCAGCGTATCTAGGAAGACTAGCACAGATACGCAGTATTTT	CASSVSRKTSTDTQYF
TRBV7-2	TRBJ1-1	-	-	TGTGCCAGCAGCACCCAAGGGGCCGGGCAGGGAGGCCCGGCTTTCTTT	CASSTQGAGQGGPAFF
TRBV6-1	TRBJ2-7	-	-	TGTGCCAGCAAGTCCTACGAGCAGTACTTC	CASKSYEQYF
TRBV28	TRBJ1-3	-	-	TGTGCCACCTCGACAGGATCACTCCCCTCCGGAAACACCATATATTTT	CATSTGSLPSGNTIYF
TRBV28	TRBJ1-5	-	-	TGTGCCAGCACCCGTTTCGGCAATCAGCCCCAGCATTTT	CASTRFGNQPQHF
TRBV10-3	TRBJ2-7	-	-	TGTGCCATCAGTGGCGGGGCCAGCTCCTACGAGCAGTACTTC	CAISGGASSYEQYF
TRBV7-6	TRBJ2-5	-	-	TGTGCCAGCAGCTTAATTACGGGGTCCCTTTCTCAAGAGACCCAGTACTTC	CASSLITGSLSQETQYF
TRBV27	TRBJ1-5	-	-	TGTGCCGGCTCCCGGGTGACGGCTGTATTGAGCAATCAGCCCCAGCATTTT	CAGSRVTAVLSNQPQHF
TRBV11-3	TRBJ2-5	-	TRBD2	TGTGCCAGCAGCTCCGGGGGGGGCCTACTGGAGACCCAGTACTTC	CASSSGGGLLETQYF
TRBV4-1	TRBJ1-2	few	TRBD1	TGCGCCAGCAGCCAAGATCAAGGGGGCGAGAGAAACTATGGCTACACCTTC	CASSQDQGGERNYGYTF
TRBV5-1	TRBJ2-5	-	TRBD1	TGCGCCAGCAGCGTCGGGACAGAAGAGACCCAGTACTTC	CASSVGTEETQYF
TRBV7-3	TRBJ1-2	few	-	TGTGCCAGCAGCTTGGGTGGGGTCCGTGGCTACACCTTC	CASSLGGVRGYTF
TRBV7-2	TRBJ2-3	-	TRBD2	TGTGCCAGCAGCTTAGGTAGCGGGATTCCAGATACGCAGTATTTT	CASSLGSGIPDTQYF
TRBV5-1	TRBJ2-5	-	TRBD1	TGCGCCAGCAGCCACAGCGGGACAGGGGATTTGGAGACCCAGTACTTC	CASSHSGTGDLETQYF
TRBV28	TRBJ1-5	-	-	TGTGCCAGCAGTTTAGGGCAGCGCTTAAATCAGCCCCAGCATTTT	CASSLGQRLNQPQHF